The TCR beta chain under discussion was sequenced for a study of OX40 agonist ivuxolimab in advanced cancers. Study-wide background: Partial responses were achieved by three patients, of whom one had hepatocellular carcinoma and two had cutaneous melanoma.

On this clone itself: The antigen remains undetermined.

This table comes from immunoSEQ multiplex PCR, and its TCRdb copy is limited to in-frame clones, with some not included. The sample includes fewer than 70,000 clones, approximately 89% seen only once; the top ten take about 0.44%. The V end lost 0 bases, the J end lost 6 bases, and 13 bases lay between the germline ends. This CDR3 is 15 amino acids long. Germline V gives CDR1 SGHRS, CDR2 YFSETQ. General study results and limits: Some nonresponders additionally presented with little normalized T-cell clonal expansion. CD4+ and CD8+ T cells in blood underwent clonal expansion by week 6 at 0.1 to 3.0 mg/kg. Mean expanded clone counts were higher in CD8+ than CD4+ T cells.

Source: CD4+ or CD8+ T cells sorted from blood, taken in a trial of the OX40 agonist ivuxolimab. This chain joins TRBV5-1 and TRBJ2-1; no definite D call. This receptor was identified in an adult with an advanced solid tumor such as melanoma, head and neck, liver or kidney cancer. The CDR3 here is CASSLVSFNTNEQFF. The DNA of the CDR3 is TGCGCCAGCAGCTTGGTCTCCTTTAACACCAATGAGCAGTTCTTC.